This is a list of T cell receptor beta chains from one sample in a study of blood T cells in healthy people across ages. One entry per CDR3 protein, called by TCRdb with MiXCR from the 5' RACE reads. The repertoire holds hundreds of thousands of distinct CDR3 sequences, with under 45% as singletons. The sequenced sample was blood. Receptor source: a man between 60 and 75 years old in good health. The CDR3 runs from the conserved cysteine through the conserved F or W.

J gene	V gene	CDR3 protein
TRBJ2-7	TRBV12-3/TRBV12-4	CASSQGSLLAEQYF
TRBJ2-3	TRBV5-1	CASSWGTGESTDTQYF
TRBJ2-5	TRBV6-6	CASRPPGTGGNEQYF
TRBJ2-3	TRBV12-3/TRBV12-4	CASTGRGRTDTQYF
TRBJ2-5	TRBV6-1	CASSLEQGKEQYF
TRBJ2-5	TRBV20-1	CSAGYRVGPVETQYF
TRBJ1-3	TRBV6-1	CASSDRISGNTIYF
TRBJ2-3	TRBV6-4	CASSPSGGAADTQYF
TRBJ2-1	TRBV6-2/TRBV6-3	CASSFDRGAEFF
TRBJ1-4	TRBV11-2	CASSPRQPDEKLFF
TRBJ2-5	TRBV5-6	CASSLEQLQETQYF
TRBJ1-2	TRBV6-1	CASSEAGTEYGYTF
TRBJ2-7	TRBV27	CASSYLAGTYEQYF
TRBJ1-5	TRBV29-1	CSVVRGRVYSNQPQHF
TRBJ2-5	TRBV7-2	CASSLSGGRETQYF
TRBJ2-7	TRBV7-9	CASSRTSGVSYEQYF
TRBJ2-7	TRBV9	CASSVGIGTGGYEQYF
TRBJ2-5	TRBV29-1	CSAKGTDQETQYF
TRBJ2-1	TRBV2	CASLGTQPHNEQFF
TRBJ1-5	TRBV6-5	CASSPGQYSSQPQHF
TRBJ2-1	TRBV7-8	CANSLDKHEQFF
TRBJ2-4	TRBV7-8	CASSQNNRGVKNIQYF
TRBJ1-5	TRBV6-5	CASRRDSSQPQHF
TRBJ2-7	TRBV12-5	CASGSPAEQYF
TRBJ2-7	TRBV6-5	CASSYGGVSGTGSSYEQYF
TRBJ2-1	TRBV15	CATSNRRGAYNEQFF
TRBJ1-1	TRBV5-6	CASTPPGERTEAFF
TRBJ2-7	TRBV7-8	CASSSPPLYEQYF
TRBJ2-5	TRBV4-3	CASSPSPQPIQETQYF
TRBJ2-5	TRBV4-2	CASSPTTSGAYQETQYF
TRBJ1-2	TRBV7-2	CASSLGSSPGNYGYTF
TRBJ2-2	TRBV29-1	CSVEVGGPEPGELFF
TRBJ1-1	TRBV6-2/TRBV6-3	CASSYPPRTNTEAFF
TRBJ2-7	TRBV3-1	CASSLPTMSNEQYF
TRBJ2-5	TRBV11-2	CASSIGTGYQETQYF
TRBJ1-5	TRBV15	CATSPRETGLGQPQHF
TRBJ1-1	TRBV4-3	CASSQGGQFFVEAFF
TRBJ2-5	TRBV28	CASSFLGTSEGKTQYF
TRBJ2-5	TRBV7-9	CASSFTNQETQYF
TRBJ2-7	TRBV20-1	CSAPGDRRYEQYF
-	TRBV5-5	CASSLEGGQPGYNEQYF
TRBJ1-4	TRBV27	CASSSFGAGDEKLFF
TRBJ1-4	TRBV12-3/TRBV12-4	CASSLEGPINEKLFF
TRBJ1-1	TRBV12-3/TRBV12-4	CASSLVLKAPGDRGPNTEAFF
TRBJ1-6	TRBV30	CAWSVGYSPLHF
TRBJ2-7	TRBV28	CASRLGQPYEQYF
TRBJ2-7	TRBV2	CASIQTRPSGEQYF